Below, 7 T cell receptor beta chains from the same sample are listed, as sequenced in a study of beta chain bispecific antibodies for T cell cancers. T cells were expanded from blood mononuclear cells for 2 to 4 days with anti-CD3 OKT3 or CD3/CD28 beads. TCRdb fed the 5' RACE reads into MiXCR, producing one record per CDR3 protein. The sample lists 21,000 or so distinct CDR3 sequences; about 2.6% were seen once. Study-wide findings and caveats: In these mixed samples, most targeted TRBV reads derived from the leukemia cell line.

Their antigens remain unidentified. Sequencing was done on a sample of healthy donor T cells cultured with leukemia cells. The receptor set was obtained from a human donor in good health. Some clones in this sample may be carry-over from other donors' samples.

This clonotype ranks as medium-sized. V gene TRBV5-1 combines with J gene TRBJ2-7, with D unclear. Germline CDR1 is SGHRS and CDR2 is YFSETQ. The CDR3 totals 13 residues. Trimming removed 4 bases from V and 1 base from J, with 9 bases in between. This CDR3 reads CASSPSESYEQYF. In DNA, the CDR3 is TGCGCCAGCAGCCCCTCGGAGTCCTACGAGCAGTACTTC.

Ten or more counts support this clonotype. The chain has TRBV11-2 and TRBJ2-5; a possible D gene is TRBD2 (7 bases). CDR1 is SGHAT, CDR2 FQNNGV, per germline. The CDR3 loop spans 16 amino acids. Trimming left V 5 bases short and J 3 bases short, with 19 bases between. CDR3 amino acids: CASSTGGLLVEETQYF. The CDR3 bases are TGTGCCAGCAGCACGGGGGGCCTGCTGGTAGAAGAGACCCAGTACTTC.

This clonotype was observed a handful of times. The chain recombines TRBV7-9 with TRBJ1-3; TRBD1 might be the D (5 bases). This CDR3 is built from 16 residues. The V gene's germline CDR1 is SEHNR and CDR2 FQNEAQ (reference sequence). The V and J ends lost 1 base and 2 bases respectively, with 12 bases between them. Here the CDR3 reads CASSLESGRAGNTIYF. In DNA, the CDR3 is TGTGCCAGCAGCTTAGAGAGCGGCAGGGCTGGAAACACCATATATTTT. Complete variable domain (other parts from reference TRBV7-9 and TRBJ1-3): DTGVSQNPRHKITKRGQNVTFRCDPISEHNRLYWYRQTLGQGPEFLTYFQNEAQLEKSRLLSDRFSAERPKGSFSTLEIQRTEQGDSAMYLCASSLESGRAGNTIYFGEGSWLTVV.

Many counts were recorded for this clonotype. V is TRBV19 and J is TRBJ1-2, with a possible D match to TRBD1 (5 bases). The germline gives CDR1 LNHDA, CDR2 SQIVND (reference sequence). Trimming took 7 bases from V and 5 from J, leaving 14 bases between them. The CDR3 is made up of 13 amino acids. The CDR3 region has the DNA TGTGCCAGTACCCAAGGGGCAGGGTATGGCTACACCTTC. Amino acids: CASTQGAGYGYTF.

In this sample, this clonotype turned up many times. V and J are TRBV10-2 and TRBJ2-3; TRBD2 matches 12 bases. V dropped 2 bases and J dropped 5; count of bases not matched to a gene: 5. In germline, CDR1 is WSHSY, CDR2 SAAADI. CDR3 size: 16 residues. The CDR3 DNA reads TGCGCCAGCAGTGAGGCTAGCGGGGGGGCCGTAGATACGCAGTATTTT. Translation: CASSEASGGAVDTQYF.

The sample holds many counts of this clonotype. The chain links TRBV6-6 to TRBJ2-5; 7 bases are a match to TRBD1. This CDR3 is 14 amino acids long. Germline CDR1 and CDR2: MNHNY and SVGAGI (reference sequence). Losses at the gene ends were 6 bases for V and 5 bases for J; bases not matched to a gene: 9. CDR3 coding DNA: TGTGCCAGCAGGCACCGGGACAGTATGGAGACCCAGTACTTC. This gives the protein CASRHRDSMETQYF.

The chain joins TRBV3-1 to TRBJ2-7; D gene ambiguous. CDR3 size: 12 residues. Germline V lookup: CDR1 LGHDT, CDR2 YNNKEL (reference sequence). Trimming stripped 1 base from V and 6 bases from J, with 7 bases between. The CDR3 nucleotides are TGTGCCAGCAGCCAAGTGGGCTCCGAGCAGTACTTC. Translated, it gives CASSQVGSEQYF.